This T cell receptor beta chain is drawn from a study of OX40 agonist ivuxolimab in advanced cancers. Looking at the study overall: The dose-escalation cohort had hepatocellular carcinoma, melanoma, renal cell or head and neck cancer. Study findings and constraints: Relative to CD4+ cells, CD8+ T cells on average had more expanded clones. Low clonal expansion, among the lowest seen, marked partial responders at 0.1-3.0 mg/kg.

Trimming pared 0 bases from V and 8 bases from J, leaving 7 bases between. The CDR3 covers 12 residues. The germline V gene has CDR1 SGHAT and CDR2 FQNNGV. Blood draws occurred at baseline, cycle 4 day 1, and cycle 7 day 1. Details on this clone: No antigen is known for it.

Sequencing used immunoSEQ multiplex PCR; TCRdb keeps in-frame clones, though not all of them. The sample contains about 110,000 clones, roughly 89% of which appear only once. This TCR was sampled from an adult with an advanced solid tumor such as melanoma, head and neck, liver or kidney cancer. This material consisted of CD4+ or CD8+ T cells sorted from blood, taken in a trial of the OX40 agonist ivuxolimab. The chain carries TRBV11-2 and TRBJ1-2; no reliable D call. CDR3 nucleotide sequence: TGTGCCAGCAGCTTAGACATGAGGGGCTACACCTTC. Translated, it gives CASSLDMRGYTF.